This TCR beta chain was retrieved from a study of CD4 T cells in relation to SARS-CoV-2 and coronaviruses. Across the whole study: PBMCs were cultured with antigen for nine to ten days before TCR beta sequencing. Findings and limits, study-wide: Each donor contributed either pre-pandemic or post-infection samples, not both. Crossreactive clones expanded significantly less to SARS-CoV-2 than monoreactive clones.

CD4 enrichment then naive enrichment separated naive from memory CD4+ cells. The table came from immunoSEQ multiplex PCR; TCRdb's copy has only in-frame clones and leaves some out. The sample carries tens of thousands of clones, around 76% recorded once. The trim removed 1 base at V and 4 bases at J, leaving 11 bases unmatched. From germline, CDR1 is SGHAT and CDR2 FQNNGV. This CDR3 contains 18 residues. Regarding this clone: Its antigen is undetermined.

V is TRBV11-2 and J is TRBJ2-1; the match to TRBD2 covers 9 bases. This clonotype originated in an adult with COVID-19. The sequenced sample was memory CD4+ T cells from PBMCs, cultured in vitro. The CDR3 DNA sequence: TGTGCCAGCAGCTTAGGTCGACTAGCGGTAAGACCTTACAATGAGCAGTTCTTC. Translation: CASSLGRLAVRPYNEQFF.